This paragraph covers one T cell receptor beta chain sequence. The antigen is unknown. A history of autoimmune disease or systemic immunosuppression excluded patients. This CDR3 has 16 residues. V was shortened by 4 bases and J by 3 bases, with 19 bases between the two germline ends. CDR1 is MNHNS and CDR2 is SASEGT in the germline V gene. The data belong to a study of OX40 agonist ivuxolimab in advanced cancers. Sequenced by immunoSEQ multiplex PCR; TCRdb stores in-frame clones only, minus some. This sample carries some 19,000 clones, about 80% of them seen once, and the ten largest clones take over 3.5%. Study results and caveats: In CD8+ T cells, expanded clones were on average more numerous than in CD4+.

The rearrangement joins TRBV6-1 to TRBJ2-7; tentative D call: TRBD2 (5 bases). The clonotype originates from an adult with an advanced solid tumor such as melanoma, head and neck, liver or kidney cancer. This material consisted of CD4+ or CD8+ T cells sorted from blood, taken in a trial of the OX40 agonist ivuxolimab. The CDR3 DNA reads TGTGCCAGCAGTGCCCCTTCGGGAAGAGGGTTCTACGAGCAGTACTTC. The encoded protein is CASSAPSGRGFYEQYF.